This TCR beta chain was obtained from a study of regulatory T cells in long-lasting Graves disease. Stated time point: newly diagnosed GD, antithyroid drugs for less than 3 months. PBMC-extracted RNA yielded the TCR library. The sample holds many counts of this clonotype. Through Arm-PCR of CDR3 regions and iRepertoire HTBI primers, TCR beta libraries were built. From the multiplex PCR reads, TCRdb called clonotypes with MiXCR, one entry per CDR3 protein. The table lists around 330,000 distinct CDR3 sequences, 15% to 20% of them singletons. The sequences come from peripheral blood mononuclear cells (PBMCs), collected at new diagnosis, from a patient treated with antithyroid drugs. The clonotype was recovered from a female donor with Graves disease.

The CDR3 sequence is CASSPQREYNEQFF. The CDR3 bases are TGTGCCAGCAGCCCGCAGCGGGAGTACAATGAGCAGTTCTTC. The chain joins TRBV28 to TRBJ2-1, with TRBD2 matching 8 bases. This CDR3 has 14 amino acids. Per germline, CDR1 MDHEN and CDR2 SYDVKM. V was clipped by 6 bases and J by 4 bases; unmatched bases: 5.